This T cell receptor beta chain is drawn from a study of shared clonotypes between healthy human individuals. Turning to the study itself: Three plates each covered CD4 naive and memory; CD8 naive two, CD8 memory one.

Study-level points and caveats: Sorted-subset sequencing was shown by rarefaction to be incomplete despite large depth. The diversity represented, both genetic and in exposure history, was limited by few donors.

As concerns this clone: As yet, its antigen is unknown.

The CDR3 runs 15 residues. Looked up from germline, CDR1 is MNHNY and CDR2 is SVGAGI (reference sequence). The ends lost 1 base at V and 0 bases at J; junction bases unmatched: 2. Naive-designated CD8 cells lacked CD45RO, were positively enriched for CCR7, and omitted terminally differentiated effector memory CD45RA+ cells. TCRdb keeps only in-frame clones here, not all; method: immunoSEQ multiplex PCR. Of about 1,800,000 clones listed, approximately 95% are singletons. Sequencing input: naive CD8+ T cells sorted from blood. This sequence originates from a young man in good health. The chain joins TRBV6-6 to TRBJ1-1; 7 nucleotides line up with TRBD1. CDR3 DNA: TGTGCCAGCAGTTACTTGGGGACAGTGAACACTGAAGCTTTCTTT. It translates to CASSYLGTVNTEAFF.